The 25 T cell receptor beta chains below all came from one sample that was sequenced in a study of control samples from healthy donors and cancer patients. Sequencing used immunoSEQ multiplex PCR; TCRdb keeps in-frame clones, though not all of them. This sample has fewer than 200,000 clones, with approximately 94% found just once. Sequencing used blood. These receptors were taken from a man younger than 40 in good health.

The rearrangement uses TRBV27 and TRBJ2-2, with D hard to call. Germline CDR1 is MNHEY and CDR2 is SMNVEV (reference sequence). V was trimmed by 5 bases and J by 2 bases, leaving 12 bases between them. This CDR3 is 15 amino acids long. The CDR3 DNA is TGTGCCAGCAGTCCCCGGACGGCCAACACCGGGGAGCTGTTTTTT. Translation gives CASSPRTANTGELFF.

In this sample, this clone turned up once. DNA of the CDR3: TGTGCCAGCAGCTTAATTAGCGGCGACACTGAAGCTTTCTTT. It specifies CASSLISGDTEAFF. The chain recombines TRBV11-2 with TRBJ1-1; no firm D call. Germline values: CDR1 SGHAT, CDR2 FQNNGV. The CDR3 has 14 residues. V gave up 2 bases and J gave up 3 bases, with 10 bases separating them.

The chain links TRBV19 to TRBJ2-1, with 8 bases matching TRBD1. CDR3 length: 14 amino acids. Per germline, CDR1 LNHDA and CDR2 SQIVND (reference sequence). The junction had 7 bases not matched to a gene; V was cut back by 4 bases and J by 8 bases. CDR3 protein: CASSTGTGEHEQFF. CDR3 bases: TGTGCCAGTAGTACGGGGACAGGTGAACATGAGCAGTTCTTC.

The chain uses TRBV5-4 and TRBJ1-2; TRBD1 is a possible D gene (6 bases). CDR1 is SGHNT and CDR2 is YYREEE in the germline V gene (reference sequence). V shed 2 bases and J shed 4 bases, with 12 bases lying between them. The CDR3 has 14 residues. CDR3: CASSFRGPTYGYTF. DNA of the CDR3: TGTGCCAGCAGCTTCAGGGGACCCACCTATGGCTACACCTTC.

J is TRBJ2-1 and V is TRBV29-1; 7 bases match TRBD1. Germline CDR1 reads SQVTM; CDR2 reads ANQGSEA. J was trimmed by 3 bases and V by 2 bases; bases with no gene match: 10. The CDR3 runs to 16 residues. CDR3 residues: CSVEFSGDSFYNEQFF. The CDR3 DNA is TGCAGCGTTGAATTCTCTGGGGACAGCTTCTACAATGAGCAGTTCTTC.

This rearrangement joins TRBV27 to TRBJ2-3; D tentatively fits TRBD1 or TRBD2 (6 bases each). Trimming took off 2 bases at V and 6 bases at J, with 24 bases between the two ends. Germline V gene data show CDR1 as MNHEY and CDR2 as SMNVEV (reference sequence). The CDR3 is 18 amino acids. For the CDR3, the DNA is TGTGCCAGCAGTTTAATGGACAGCCGGGGGCAATTCCGTGATACGCAGTATTTT. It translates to CASSLMDSRGQFRDTQYF.

CDR3 bases: TGTGCCAGCACCTTATGGGGTCAGGGAAATCAGCCCCAGCATTTT. Encoded protein: CASTLWGQGNQPQHF. This sequence joins TRBV28 and TRBJ1-5; possible D gene TRBD1, 5 bases. The V end lost 7 bases, the J end lost 4 bases, and 17 bases lay between the germline ends. The CDR3 consists of 15 residues. Germline CDR1 reads MDHEN; CDR2 reads SYDVKM.

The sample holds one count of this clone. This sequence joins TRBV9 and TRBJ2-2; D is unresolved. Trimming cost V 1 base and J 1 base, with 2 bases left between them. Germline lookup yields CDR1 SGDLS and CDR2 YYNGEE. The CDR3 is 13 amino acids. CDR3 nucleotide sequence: TGTGCCAGCAGCGTAAAGAACACCGGGGAGCTGTTTTTT. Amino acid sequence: CASSVKNTGELFF.

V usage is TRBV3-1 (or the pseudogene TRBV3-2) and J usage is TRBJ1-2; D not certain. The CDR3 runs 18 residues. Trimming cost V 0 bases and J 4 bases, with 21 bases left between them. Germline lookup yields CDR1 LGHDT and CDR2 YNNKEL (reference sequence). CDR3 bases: TGTGCCAGCAGCCAAGATCCCGTCGCGGCCGAGAGTGCCTATGGCTACACCTTC. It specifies CASSQDPVAAESAYGYTF.

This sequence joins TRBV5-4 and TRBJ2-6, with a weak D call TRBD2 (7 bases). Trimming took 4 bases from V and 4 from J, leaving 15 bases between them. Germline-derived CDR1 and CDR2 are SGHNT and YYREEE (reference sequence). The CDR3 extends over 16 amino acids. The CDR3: CASSPRGGVGANVLTF. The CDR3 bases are TGTGCCAGCAGCCCCCGAGGGGGGGTGGGGGCCAACGTCCTGACTTTC.

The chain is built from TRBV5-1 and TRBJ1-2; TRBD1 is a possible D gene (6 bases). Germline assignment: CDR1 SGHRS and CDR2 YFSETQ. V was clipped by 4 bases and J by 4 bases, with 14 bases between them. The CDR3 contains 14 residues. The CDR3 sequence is CASSPEGGGYGYTF. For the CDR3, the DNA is TGCGCCAGCAGCCCCGAAGGGGGGGGCTATGGCTACACCTTC.

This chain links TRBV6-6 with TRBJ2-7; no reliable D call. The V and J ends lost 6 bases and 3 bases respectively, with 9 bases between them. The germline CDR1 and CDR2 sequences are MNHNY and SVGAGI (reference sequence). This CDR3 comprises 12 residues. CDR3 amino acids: CASSPGGYEQYF. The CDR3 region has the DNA TGTGCCAGCAGCCCCGGTGGCTACGAGCAGTACTTC.

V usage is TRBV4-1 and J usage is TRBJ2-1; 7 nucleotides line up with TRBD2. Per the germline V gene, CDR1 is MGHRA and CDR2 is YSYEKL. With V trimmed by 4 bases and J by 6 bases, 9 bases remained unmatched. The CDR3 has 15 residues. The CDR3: CASSPLGVAGNEQFF. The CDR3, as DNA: TGCGCCAGCAGCCCCTTGGGGGTAGCGGGCAATGAGCAGTTCTTC.

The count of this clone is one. CDR3 nucleotide sequence: TGTGCCAGCAGCTTAGGGGGACAGCCCTATGGCTACACCTTC. It codes for CASSLGGQPYGYTF. The genes are TRBV7-9 and TRBJ1-2; 7 nucleotides agree with TRBD1. Germline V lookup: CDR1 SEHNR, CDR2 FQNEAQ (reference sequence). V lost 1 base and J lost 4; bases outside the gene matches: 3. The CDR3 runs 14 residues.

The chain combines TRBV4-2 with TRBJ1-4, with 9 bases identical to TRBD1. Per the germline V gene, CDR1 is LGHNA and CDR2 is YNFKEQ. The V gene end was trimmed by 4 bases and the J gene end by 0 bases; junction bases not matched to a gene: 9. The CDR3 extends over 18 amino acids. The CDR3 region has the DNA TGTGCCAGCAGCCTCTGGACAGGGGCTTACTCAACTAATGAAAAACTGTTTTTT. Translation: CASSLWTGAYSTNEKLFF.

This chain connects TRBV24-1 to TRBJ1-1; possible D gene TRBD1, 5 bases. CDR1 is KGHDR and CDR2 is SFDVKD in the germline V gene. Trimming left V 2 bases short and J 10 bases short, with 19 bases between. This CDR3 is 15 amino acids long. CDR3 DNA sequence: TGTGCCACCAGTGATTCGAATGAGGTTGACGGGGGAGCTTTCTTT. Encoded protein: CATSDSNEVDGGAFF.

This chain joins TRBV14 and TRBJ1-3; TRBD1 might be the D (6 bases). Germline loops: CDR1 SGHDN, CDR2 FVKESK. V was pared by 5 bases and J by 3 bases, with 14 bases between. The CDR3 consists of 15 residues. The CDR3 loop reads CASSLSGGRGNTIYF. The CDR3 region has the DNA TGTGCCAGCAGCTTGTCGGGGGGCCGTGGAAACACCATATATTTT. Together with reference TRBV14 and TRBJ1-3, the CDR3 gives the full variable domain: EAGVTQFPSHSVIEKGQTVTLRCDPISGHDNLYWYRRVMGKEIKFLLHFVKESKQDESGMPNNRFLAERTGGTYSTLKVQPAELEDSGVYFCASSLSGGRGNTIYFGEGSWLTVV.

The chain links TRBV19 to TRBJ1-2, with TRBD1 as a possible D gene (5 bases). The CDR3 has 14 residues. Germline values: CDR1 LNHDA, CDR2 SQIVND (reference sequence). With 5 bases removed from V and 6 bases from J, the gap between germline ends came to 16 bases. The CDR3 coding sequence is TGTGCCAGTAGTTCCGGCCGGGGGGAACATGGCTACACCTTC. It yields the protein CASSSGRGEHGYTF.

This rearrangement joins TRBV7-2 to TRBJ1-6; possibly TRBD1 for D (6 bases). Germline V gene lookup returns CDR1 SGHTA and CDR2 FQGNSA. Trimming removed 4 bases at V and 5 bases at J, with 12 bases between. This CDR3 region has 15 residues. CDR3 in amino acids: CASSSGQPDNSPLHF. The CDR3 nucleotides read TGTGCCAGCAGCTCAGGACAGCCGGATAATTCACCCCTCCACTTT.

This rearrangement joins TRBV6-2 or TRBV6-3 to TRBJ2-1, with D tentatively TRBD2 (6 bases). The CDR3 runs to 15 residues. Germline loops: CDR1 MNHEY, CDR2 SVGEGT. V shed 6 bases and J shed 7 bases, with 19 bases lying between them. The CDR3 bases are TGTGCCAGCAGCCTCTCGGGGGACCCGTCGAATGAGCAGTTCTTC. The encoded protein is CASSLSGDPSNEQFF.

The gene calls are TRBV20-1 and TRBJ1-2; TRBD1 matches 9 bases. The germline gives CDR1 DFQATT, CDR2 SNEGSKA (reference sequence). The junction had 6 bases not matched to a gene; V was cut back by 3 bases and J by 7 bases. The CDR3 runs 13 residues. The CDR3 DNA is TGCAGTGCTAGTATAGGACAGGGGTCTGGCTACACCTTC. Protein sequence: CSASIGQGSGYTF.

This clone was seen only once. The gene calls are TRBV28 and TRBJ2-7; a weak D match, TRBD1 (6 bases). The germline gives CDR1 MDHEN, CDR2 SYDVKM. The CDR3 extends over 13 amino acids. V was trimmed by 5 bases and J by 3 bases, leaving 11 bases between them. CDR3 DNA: TGTGCCAGCAGTACCCGGGACAACTACGAGCAGTACTTC. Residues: CASSTRDNYEQYF.

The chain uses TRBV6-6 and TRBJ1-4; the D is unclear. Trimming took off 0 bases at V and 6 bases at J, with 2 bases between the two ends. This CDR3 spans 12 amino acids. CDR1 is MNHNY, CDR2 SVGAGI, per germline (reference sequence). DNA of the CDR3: TGTGCCAGCAGTTACTCGGATGAAAAACTGTTTTTT. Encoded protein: CASSYSDEKLFF.

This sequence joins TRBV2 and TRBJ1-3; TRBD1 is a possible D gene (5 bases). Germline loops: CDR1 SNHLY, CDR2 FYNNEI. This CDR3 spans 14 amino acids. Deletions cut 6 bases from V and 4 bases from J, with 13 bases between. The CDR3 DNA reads TGTGCCAGCAGGAACGGCGGGACCGGAAACACCATATATTTT. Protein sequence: CASRNGGTGNTIYF.

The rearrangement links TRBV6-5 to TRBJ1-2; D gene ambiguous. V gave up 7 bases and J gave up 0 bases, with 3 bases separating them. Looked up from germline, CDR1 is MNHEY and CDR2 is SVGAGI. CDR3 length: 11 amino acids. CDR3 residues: CASTTNYGYTF. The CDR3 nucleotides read TGTGCCAGCACTACTAACTATGGCTACACCTTC.